The TCR beta chain under discussion was sequenced for a study of blood T cell repertoires in COVID-19. The overall study: Sites across the United States, Italy and Spain contributed samples from acute and convalescent COVID-19. PBMCs, B-cell-depleted T cells, or T cells provided the cDNA or gDNA that made up the material.

Authors' data handling: By means of reference gene primer amplification, nucleated cell counts were estimated. Produced via immunoSEQ multiplex PCR; TCRdb's table is partial and in-frame only. That table furnishes V, J and clone size, whereas the DNA furnished D and trimming. The sample carries some 120,000 clones, approximately 83% recorded once. The V end lost 0 bases, the J end lost 0 bases, and 17 bases lay between the germline ends. CDR3 length: 18 amino acids. CDR1 and CDR2 (germline): SGHTA, FQGTGA. The sequenced sample consisted of peripheral blood. The chain employs TRBV7-3 and TRBJ1-2; the D gene is possibly TRBD1 (6 bases). The TCR originated in an elderly man with active or convalescent COVID-19. This CDR3 is CASSLTDSGARANYGYTF. The CDR3 DNA is TGTGCCAGCAGCTTAACGGACTCAGGGGCGCGAGCTAACTATGGCTACACCTTC.